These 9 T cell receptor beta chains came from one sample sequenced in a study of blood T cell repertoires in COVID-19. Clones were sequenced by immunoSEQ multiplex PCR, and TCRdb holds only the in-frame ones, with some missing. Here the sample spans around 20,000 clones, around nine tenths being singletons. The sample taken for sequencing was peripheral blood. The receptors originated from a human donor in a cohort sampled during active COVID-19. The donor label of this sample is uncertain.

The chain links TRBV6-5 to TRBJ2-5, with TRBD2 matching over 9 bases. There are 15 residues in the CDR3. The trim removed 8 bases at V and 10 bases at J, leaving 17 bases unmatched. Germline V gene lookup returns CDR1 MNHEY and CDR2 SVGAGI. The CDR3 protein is CASRSGTSPMGRQYF. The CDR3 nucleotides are TGTGCCAGCCGCTCCGGGACTAGCCCAATGGGGCGCCAGTACTTC.

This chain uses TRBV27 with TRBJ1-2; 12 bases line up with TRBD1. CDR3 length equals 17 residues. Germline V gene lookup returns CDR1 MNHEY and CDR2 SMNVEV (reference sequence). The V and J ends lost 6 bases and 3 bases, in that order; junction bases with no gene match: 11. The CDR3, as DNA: TGTGCCAGCAGCAAGGGGGACAGGGGGCGCTTGGACTATGGCTACACCTTC. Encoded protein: CASSKGDRGRLDYGYTF.

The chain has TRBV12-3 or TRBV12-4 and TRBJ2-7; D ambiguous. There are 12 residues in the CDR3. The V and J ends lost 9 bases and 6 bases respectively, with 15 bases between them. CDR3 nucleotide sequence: TGTGCCAGTGGCCCCTCCTTTGGCGAGCAGTACTTC. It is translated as CASGPSFGEQYF.

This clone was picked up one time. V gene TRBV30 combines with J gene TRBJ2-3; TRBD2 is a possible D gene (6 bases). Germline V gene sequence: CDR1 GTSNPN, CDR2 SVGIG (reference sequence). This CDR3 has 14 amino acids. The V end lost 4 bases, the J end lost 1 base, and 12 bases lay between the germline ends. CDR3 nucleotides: TGTGCCTGGATCCCAACGGGAGGCACAGATACGCAGTATTTT. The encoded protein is CAWIPTGGTDTQYF.

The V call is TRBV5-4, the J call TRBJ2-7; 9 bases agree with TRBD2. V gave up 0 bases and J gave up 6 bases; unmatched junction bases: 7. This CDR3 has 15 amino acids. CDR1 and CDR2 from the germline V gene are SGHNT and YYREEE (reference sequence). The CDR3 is CASSLAAGGGSEQYF. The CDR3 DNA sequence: TGTGCCAGCAGCTTGGCGGCGGGAGGGGGGAGCGAGCAGTACTTC.

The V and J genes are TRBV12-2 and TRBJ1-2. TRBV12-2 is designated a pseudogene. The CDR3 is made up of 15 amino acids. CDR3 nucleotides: TGTGCAAGTCGCTTAGCGGAGGAGGGGAAGGATGGCTACACCTTC. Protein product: CASRLAEEGKDGYTF.

The CDR3: CASRVLWGAAAVREGWSEQFF. The DNA for the CDR3 is TGTGCCAGCAGGGTCCTCTGGGGGGCCGCAGCGGTTCGGGAGGGATGGAGTGAGCAGTTCTTC. The chain has TRBV21-1 and TRBJ2-1; the D call TRBD2 from the table was never checked on the DNA. TRBV21-1 is classified as a pseudogene. The CDR3 consists of 21 residues.

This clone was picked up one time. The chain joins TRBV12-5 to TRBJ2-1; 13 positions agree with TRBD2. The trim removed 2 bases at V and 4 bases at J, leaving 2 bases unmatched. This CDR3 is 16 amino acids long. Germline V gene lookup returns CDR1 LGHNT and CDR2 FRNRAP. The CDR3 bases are TGTGCTAGTGGTTTGCGGACTAGCGGGGGATACAATGAGCAGTTCTTC. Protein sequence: CASGLRTSGGYNEQFF.

The CDR3 here is CASSLQRLANTEQYF. The CDR3 DNA follows: TGTGCCAGCAGCTTGCAAAGACTAGCCAATACCGAGCAGTACTTC. The V call is TRBV7-9, the J call TRBJ2-7, with TRBD2 matching over 7 bases. The CDR3 has 15 residues. Germline V gene sequence: CDR1 SEHNR, CDR2 FQNEAQ (reference sequence). Trimming cost V 3 bases and J 6 bases; bases outside gene matches: 11.